Presented here are 6 T cell receptor beta chains from one specimen sequenced in a study of breast tumors, draining lymph nodes, adjacent tissues. TCRdb reprocessed the multiplex PCR reads via MiXCR and lists one record per CDR3 protein. The table lists thousands of distinct CDR3 sequences, about 40% of them singletons. Sequenced: tumor-adjacent breast tissue. All receptors come from a female donor with breast cancer. Some clones in this sample may be carry-over from other donors' samples.

The chain links TRBV9 to TRBJ1-6; TRBD1 matches 8 bases. There are 15 residues in the CDR3. V trimming: 3 bases; J trimming: 6 bases; junction bases outside the gene matches: 5. Germline V gene data show CDR1 as SGDLS and CDR2 as YYNGEE. In DNA, the CDR3 is TGTGCCAGCAGCGGTAGGACAGGGCCTAATTCACCCCTCCACTTT. It translates to CASSGRTGPNSPLHF.

In its sample, this clonotype is large. This rearrangement joins TRBV20-1 to TRBJ2-7; D perhaps matches TRBD2 (6 bases). CDR1 DFQATT and CDR2 SNEGSKA come from the germline V gene (reference sequence). This CDR3 region has 15 residues. V lost 7 bases and J lost 0, with 19 bases in between. The CDR3 loop is CSGKSRGGTSYEQYF. The CDR3, as DNA: TGCAGTGGTAAAAGTAGGGGCGGGACCTCCTACGAGCAGTACTTC.

This clonotype was seen at least ten times. The chain couples TRBV19 to TRBJ2-3; tentatively, D is TRBD1 (6 bases). The length of the CDR3 is 18 residues. With 6 bases removed from V and 3 bases from J, the gap between germline ends came to 25 bases. The germline gives CDR1 LNHDA, CDR2 SQIVND (reference sequence). In DNA, the CDR3 is TGTGCCAGTAGACCGAGAGGTGAGAGGGGTAGGGGGACAGATACGCAGTATTTT. This codes for CASRPRGERGRGTDTQYF. Together with reference TRBV19 and TRBJ2-3, the CDR3 gives the full variable domain: DGGITQSPKYLFRKEGQNVTLSCEQNLNHDAMYWYRQDPGQGLRLIYYSQIVNDFQKGDIAEGYSVSREKKESFPLTVTSAQKNPTAFYLCASRPRGERGRGTDTQYFGPGTRLTVL.

On this clonotype itself: The junction departs from germline at one end; a sequencing error may be responsible. The chain is built from TRBV5-1 and TRBJ2-2; D possibly corresponds to TRBD1 (6 bases). This CDR3 has 14 residues. CDR1 and CDR2 (germline): SGHRS, YFSETQ. The CDR3 region is CASSLGQNTGELFF. In DNA, the CDR3 is TGCGCCAGCAGTTTGGGACAGAACACCGGGGAGCTGTTTTTT.

Ten or more counts support this clonotype. V gene TRBV4-1 combines with J gene TRBJ2-3; 10 bases align to TRBD2. Germline lookup yields CDR1 MGHRA and CDR2 YSYEKL. The CDR3 sequence is 14 residues long. With V trimmed by 2 bases and J by 8 bases, 4 bases remained unmatched. The CDR3 spells CASSQSGRAGTQYF. CDR3 in DNA: TGCGCCAGCAGCCAAAGCGGGAGGGCCGGTACGCAGTATTTT.

This clonotype is judged medium-sized. J is TRBJ2-7 and V is TRBV6-5; the match to TRBD2 covers 7 bases. Germline values: CDR1 MNHEY, CDR2 SVGAGI. Trimming at V came to 5 bases and at J to 0 bases, leaving 10 bases not matched to a gene. This CDR3 has 16 amino acids. The CDR3 protein is CASSRRPSGISYEQYF. The CDR3 DNA sequence: TGTGCCAGCAGTCGAAGACCAAGCGGGATCTCCTACGAGCAGTACTTC.